Sequencing of this T cell receptor (beta chain) was carried out in a study of blood T cells in healthy people across ages. This clonotype was seen more than once but under ten times. Its antigen is not identified. Using a J-beta primer mix together with a sample-barcoded 5' primer, a second PCR was run for 7 to 11 cycles. TCRdb re-called the 5' RACE reads through MiXCR, storing one row per CDR3 protein. This sample carries 1.4 million to 1.5 million distinct CDR3 sequences, 42% of them seen once, and the ten largest clones take under 8%. All donors came from Russia, were Caucasian and healthy, and spanned ages about 6 to 90. Study-wide results and limits: Investigators treated diversity estimates from one million T cells as underestimates. Donor CMV infection status was unknown, possibly confounding age-related changes in expanded clonotypes.

The TCR was taken from a woman between 18 and 29 years old in good health. The sample consisted of blood.

The DNA for the CDR3 is TGCGCCAGCAGCCAGGTAGGGGAGGACGAGCAGTACTTC. Amino acid sequence: CASSQVGEDEQYF. This chain links TRBV4-1 with TRBJ2-7; tentative D call: TRBD2 (6 bases). CDR3 length equals 13 residues. CDR1 is MGHRA, CDR2 YSYEKL, per germline. V lost 3 bases to trimming and J lost 5 bases, with 11 bases between them.